Sequencing of this T cell receptor (beta chain) was carried out in a study of regulatory T cells in long-lasting Graves disease (dated by TCRdb to 2020 to 2023). Context from the whole study: In the newly diagnosed Graves' disease group, patients had been taking antithyroid drugs for less than 3 months. Patients with persistent Graves' disease were compared with patients with newly diagnosed Graves' disease using TCR sequencing and RNA sequencing of peripheral blood. The study was conducted in China and was registered as a clinical trial. A total of around 35 samples were covered by TCR sequencing, comprising approximately 13 persistent and around 20 newly diagnosed Graves' disease patients.

Findings and caveats that apply to the study as a whole: The authors acknowledged the small sample size as a limitation that may reduce accuracy. Sequencing and analysis were restricted to the TCR beta chain. Only peripheral blood was studied, because thyroid tissue, the primary lesion, was inaccessible. TRBV28, TRBJ1-2 and TRBJ2-5 were preferentially used in persistent disease, while TRBV20-1 and TRBJ2-1 were favored in newly diagnosed disease. Patients with persistent disease shared more public clonotypes (approximately 2,500) than newly diagnosed patients did (roughly 970). Persistent Graves' disease patients showed lower TCR Shannon entropy and fewer highly expanded clones than newly diagnosed patients, suggesting clonal expansion.

To prepare the library, multiplex PCR was applied. Sequencing took place on an Illumina HiSeq 4000. iRepertoire HTBI primers and Arm-PCR amplification of CDR3 regions were used to construct TCR beta libraries. Gel purification was performed on PCR products prior to sequencing. From the authors' description of their analysis: Gene usage analysis of CDR3 amino acid clonotypes relied on the 60 or so TRBV and about 15 TRBJ segments identified across samples. Filtered high-quality paired reads were merged into contigs using COPE and FqMerger. BLAST was used to align contigs to IMGT TRBV, TRBD and TRBJ reference genes, and CDR3 was defined according to IMGT. Any clonotype with a frequency above 0.1% was counted as a highly expanded clone. Repertoire diversity was measured by Shannon entropy, and V-J evenness by the Gini coefficient. Clonotypes shared by more than one individual were considered public. The public sequencing data were trimmed at Q25 with fastp and processed into clonotypes with MiXCR by TCRdb, which kept only in-frame beta chains. Here each entry gathers all rows of one CDR3 protein and keeps the most common genes and DNA. The V and J calls and clone size come from TCRdb's table, not from the authors' own analysis. This sample holds around 230,000 distinct CDR3 sequences; about 18% were observed only once. Roughly a fifth of the sample belongs to the ten largest clones.

From the cysteine through the phenylalanine, the CDR3 covers 12 amino acids. Solely the CDR3 DNA is kept, with 36 bases framed from the first base. Trimming takes 4 bases from V and 10 bases from J, and the germline ends sit 13 bases apart. In the germline V gene, CDR1 corresponds to MNHNS and CDR2 to SASEGT. The sample holds many counts of this clonotype. The antigen it binds to is not known. Base qualities are not provided; no much larger clone lies one nucleotide away. The time point label for this specimen denotes: newly diagnosed GD, antithyroid drugs for less than 3 months. For both TCR sequencing and RNA sequencing, RNA was extracted from PBMCs using TRIzol. The diagnosis of Graves' disease followed American Thyroid Association guidelines. Recruitment of patients was carried out at an endocrinology department in Xi'an, China. From each patient, about 9 milliliters of peripheral blood was collected into an EDTA anticoagulant tube. Ficoll Paque Plus density gradient separation was used to isolate PBMCs, and no further T cell sorting was done. RNA quality was checked with an Agilent 2100 Bioanalyzer and agarose gel, and concentration with a NanoDrop 2000.

The clonotype was recovered from a female donor with Graves disease. The sample was peripheral blood mononuclear cells (PBMCs), taken at new diagnosis, from a patient treated with antithyroid drugs. The rearrangement joined TRBV6-1 to TRBJ1-1; TRBD1 is a weak D gene call, 5 bases matching. The CDR3 protein sequence reads: CASSGQLLGAFF. The nucleotide sequence reads as follows: TGTGCCAGCAGTGGACAGTTACTCGGAGCTTTCTTT.